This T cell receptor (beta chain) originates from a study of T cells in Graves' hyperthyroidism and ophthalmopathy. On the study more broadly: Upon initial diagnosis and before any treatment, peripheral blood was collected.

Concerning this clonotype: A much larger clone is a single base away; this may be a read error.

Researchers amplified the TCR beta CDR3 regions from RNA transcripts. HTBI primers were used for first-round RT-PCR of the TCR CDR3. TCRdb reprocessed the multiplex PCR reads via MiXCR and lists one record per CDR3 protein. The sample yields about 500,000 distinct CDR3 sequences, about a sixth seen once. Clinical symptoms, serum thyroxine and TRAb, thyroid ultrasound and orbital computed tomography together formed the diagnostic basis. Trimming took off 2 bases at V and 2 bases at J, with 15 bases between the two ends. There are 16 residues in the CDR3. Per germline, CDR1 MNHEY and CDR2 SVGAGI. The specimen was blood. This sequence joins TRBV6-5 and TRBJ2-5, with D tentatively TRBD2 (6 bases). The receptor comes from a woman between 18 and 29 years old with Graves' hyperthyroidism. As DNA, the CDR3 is TGTGCCAGCAGTTACGGCCGGGACGCGGGGCAAGAGACCCAGTACTTC. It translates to CASSYGRDAGQETQYF.